This is a list of T cell receptor beta chains from one sample in a study of identical twins. One entry per CDR3 protein results from TCRdb running MiXCR on the 5' RACE reads. The sample holds about 250,000 distinct CDR3 sequences, about 8.9% seen once. These same records also appear under a second study, on yellow fever vaccine responses in identical twins.

The sequenced material came from CD8+ T cells sorted from blood. All receptors derive from a woman aged 18-29 years in good health. Each CDR3 is given with its conserved first and last residue. Fields, in order: V gene, CDR3 protein.

TRBV7-2 CASSLGPSGRLETQYF
TRBV27 CASSFWAGYYEQYF
TRBV27 CASSFREGEQFF
TRBV27 CASSTNLGGALDGYTF
TRBV20-1 CSARPRLAGGPNPGYNEQFF
TRBV7-6 CASSLEASRSYEQYF
TRBV4-3 CASSQDNGGWNEQFF
TRBV20-1 CSADGASLSYEQYF
TRBV20-1 CSAREAGTLREQYF
TRBV13 CASSLVSHEQYF
TRBV6-2/TRBV6-3 CASSFNSGPYNEQFF
TRBV29-1 CSVDHRGNEQFF
TRBV5-6 CASRVGPGDYKQYF
TRBV7-9 CASSSATSGGADTQYF
TRBV2 CASRAGQVLEGANVLTF
TRBV4-2 CASSQEDNSYEQYF
TRBV4-3 CASSQDRDSTLNEQFF
TRBV7-9 CASSGDFQPTYEQYF
TRBV29-1 CSVGGRGPTGELFF
TRBV20-1 CSAPISGAKNIQYF
TRBV20-1 CSAREVGYEQYF
TRBV20-1 CSARGSTSGAYEQYF
TRBV6-5 CASSYSTIERWETQYF
TRBV20-1 CSARGIDLGEQYF
TRBV6-2/TRBV6-3 CASSYSGLALYEQYF
TRBV4-1 CASSQSLRGETQYF
TRBV14 CASSRAGTRTYEQYF
TRBV7-2 CASSLGGVWGWEQFF
TRBV7-9 CASSLLSVTEIYEQYF
TRBV7-9 CASSLEQGENEQFF
TRBV19 CARTTGTGALAKNIQYF
TRBV4-1 CASSQELGIYEQYF
TRBV10-2 CASIFAPRDVGEQYF
TRBV25-1 CASYAGELFF
TRBV7-9 CASSLEASGLYTGELFF
TRBV9 CASSVESGGPSVEQYF
TRBV20-1 CSARDLTVHTEAFF
TRBV5-6 CASSLIGREQFF
TRBV29-1 CSVELGRGSGSVTDTQYF
TRBV13 CASSWQGAGRETQYF
TRBV5-1 CASSIGPGPENGELFF
TRBV2 CAKRQVDRYEQYF
TRBV20-1 CSARDYGDTGELFF
TRBV7-9 CASTAGLAVSYEQYF
TRBV29-1 CSVDSGTDPGYTF
TRBV6-1 CASSTSGTAVYNEQFF
TRBV27 CASSHGSRREQYF
TRBV7-3 CASSNKGRQSRNQPQHF
TRBV20-1 CSARDSSGGDTGELFF
TRBV20-1 CSASNYVYEQYF
TRBV18 CASSPLGQSIEAFF
TRBV7-9 CASSPTAAYEQYF
TRBV12-3/TRBV12-4 CASSLNHNSYEQYF
TRBV7-2 CASSSWSNTEAFF
TRBV11-2 CASSLYGGPNYEQYF
TRBV3-1 CASSPLTTGVHEQYF
TRBV11-2 CASSTWQATYEQNF
TRBV10-3 CAISESMASYEQYF